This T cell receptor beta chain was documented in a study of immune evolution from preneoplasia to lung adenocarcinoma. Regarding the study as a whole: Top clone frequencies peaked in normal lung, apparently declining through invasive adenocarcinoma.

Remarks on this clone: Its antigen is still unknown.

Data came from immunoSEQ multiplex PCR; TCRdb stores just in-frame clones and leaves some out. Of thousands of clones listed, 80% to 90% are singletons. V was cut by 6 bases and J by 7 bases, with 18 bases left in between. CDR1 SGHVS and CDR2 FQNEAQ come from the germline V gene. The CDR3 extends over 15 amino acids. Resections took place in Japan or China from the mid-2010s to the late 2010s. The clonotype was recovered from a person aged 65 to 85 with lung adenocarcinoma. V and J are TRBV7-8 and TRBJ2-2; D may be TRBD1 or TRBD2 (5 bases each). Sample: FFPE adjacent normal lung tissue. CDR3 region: CASSFTDVGVGELFF. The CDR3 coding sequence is TGTGCCAGCAGTTTTACCGACGTGGGGGTCGGGGAGCTGTTTTTT.